This TCR beta chain was observed in a study of cytomegalovirus exposure and HLA in healthy donors. Overall study findings and caveats: Testing in vitro showed a few CMV-associated chains specific for CMV antigens.

PCR employed 60 Vbeta and 13 Jbeta primers. Method: immunoSEQ multiplex PCR; TCRdb's copy keeps in-frame clones and lacks some. This specimen shows around 100,000 clones; the ten leading clones hold around 6.5%. Worth noting for this clone: No antigen is known for it.

This sequence originates from a man in his forties in good health and CMV-seropositive. The sample comprised PBMCs.

Here the CDR3 reads CATKDRGWGGKLFF. CDR3 nucleotides: TGTGCCACCAAGGACAGGGGATGGGGGGGAAAACTGTTTTTT. The chain links TRBV6-5 to TRBJ1-4; 9 bases agree with TRBD1. The CDR3 consists of 14 residues. Unmatched junction bases numbered 13, after V lost 10 bases and J lost 10 bases. In germline, CDR1 is MNHEY, CDR2 SVGAGI.